This T cell receptor (beta chain) was documented in a study of blood T cell repertoires in COVID-19. Study overall: COVID-19 samples from acute and convalescent phases originated in the United States, Italy and Spain.

Produced via immunoSEQ multiplex PCR; TCRdb's table is partial and in-frame only. The sample includes around 37,000 clones, around 90% of them seen just once. V lost 11 bases and J 0 bases, leaving 11 bases between the germline ends. The CDR3 runs to 14 residues. In germline, CDR1 is MNHEY, CDR2 SVGAGI. The material sequenced was peripheral blood. The sequence was obtained from a man in his fifties or sixties with acute or convalescent COVID-19. J is TRBJ1-6 and V is TRBV6-5, with a weak D call TRBD1 (5 bases). The chain's CDR3 is CAAIRGSYNSPLHF. CDR3 bases: TGTGCCGCGATTAGGGGCTCCTATAATTCACCCCTCCACTTT.